Each of the 18 T cell receptor beta chains below was sequenced from the same sample in a study of control samples from healthy donors and cancer patients. Profiling relied on immunoSEQ multiplex PCR, and the TCRdb table lists in-frame clones only, not all of them. The sample totals around 190,000 clones; its top ten clones hold roughly 2%. The sample consisted of blood. The receptor set was obtained from a woman in her twenties or thirties in good health.

The chain carries TRBV7-9 and TRBJ2-7; D may be TRBD1 or TRBD2 (5 bases each). V lost 6 bases to trimming and J lost 2 bases, with 17 bases between them. This CDR3 contains 15 residues. The V gene's germline CDR1 is SEHNR and CDR2 FQNEAQ (reference sequence). The CDR3 protein is CASRSTTGTPYEQYF. The CDR3 DNA reads TGTGCCAGCAGATCGACCACGGGGACCCCCTACGAGCAGTACTTC.

The V gene is TRBV4-1, the J gene TRBJ1-3; 10 nucleotides match TRBD1. The CDR3 is 19 residues long. Per the germline V gene, CDR1 is MGHRA and CDR2 is YSYEKL. Trimming cost V 0 bases and J 5 bases; bases outside gene matches: 13. The CDR3 sequence: CASSQDRDRGSLQRNTIYF. DNA of the CDR3: TGCGCCAGCAGCCAAGACCGGGACAGGGGATCACTTCAACGAAACACCATATATTTT.

The CDR3 DNA reads as TGTGCCAGCAGTGAAGGGGGGACAGGGGTTACTTACGAGCAGTACTTC. This translates into CASSEGGTGVTYEQYF. The V call is TRBV2, the J call TRBJ2-7, with 10 bases identical to TRBD1. V shed 1 base and J 4 bases; nucleotides not matched to a gene: 7. Germline loops: CDR1 SNHLY, CDR2 FYNNEI. CDR3 length: 16 residues. Combining the CDR3 with reference TRBV2 and TRBJ2-7 gives the whole variable domain EPEVTQTPSHQVTQMGQEVILRCVPISNHLYFYWYRQILGQKVEFLVSFYNNEISEKSEIFDDQFSVERPDGSNFTLKIRSTKLEDSAMYFCASSEGGTGVTYEQYFGPGTRLTVT.

The chain has TRBV7-8 and TRBJ1-2; a possible D gene is TRBD1 (5 bases). V gave up 5 bases and J gave up 4 bases, with 11 bases separating them. The length of the CDR3 is 13 residues. The germline V gene has CDR1 SGHVS and CDR2 FQNEAQ. The CDR3 sequence is CASSEGEIYGYTF. DNA of the CDR3: TGTGCCAGCAGCGAAGGGGAAATCTATGGCTACACCTTC.

The gene calls are TRBV19 and TRBJ2-4; D unresolved. The CDR3 consists of 16 residues. Per the germline V gene, CDR1 is LNHDA and CDR2 is SQIVND (reference sequence). CDR3 sequence (DNA): TGTGCTAATCTTAGGCCTCCCGAACTAGCCAAAAACATTCAGTACTTC. Translated: CANLRPPELAKNIQYF.

The V and J genes are TRBV5-8 and TRBJ2-1; D might be TRBD2 (6 bases). V was cut by 5 bases and J by 2 bases, with 14 bases left in between. From germline, CDR1 is SGHTS and CDR2 YDEGEE. This CDR3 comprises 15 residues. Here the CDR3 DNA reads TGTGCCAGCAGGGCGGGACTTCAACCCTACAATGAGCAGTTCTTC. Translated: CASRAGLQPYNEQFF.

The V and J genes are TRBV11-2 and TRBJ1-2; perhaps TRBD1 as D (5 bases). CDR1 and CDR2 (germline): SGHAT, FQNNGV. Between the trimmed V and J ends, which lost 4 bases and 3 bases, there was a span of 15 bases. This CDR3 contains 15 residues. In DNA form, the CDR3 reads TGTGCCAGCAGCTCGAGACAGATAATATACTATGGCTACACCTTC. Protein product: CASSSRQIIYYGYTF.

The J gene is TRBJ2-1, the V gene TRBV5-5; D not resolved. The CDR3 runs to 14 residues. CDR1 and CDR2 (germline): SGHKS, YYEKEE (reference sequence). V was shortened by 0 bases and J by 2 bases, with 6 bases between the two germline ends. The CDR3 sequence is CASSLVLTYNEQFF. The CDR3 DNA sequence: TGTGCCAGCAGCTTGGTCCTCACCTACAATGAGCAGTTCTTC.

The genes are TRBV27 and TRBJ2-4; D may be TRBD1 (6 bases). Trimming cost V 3 bases and J 3 bases, with 6 bases left between them. The CDR3 contains 13 residues. Per germline, CDR1 MNHEY and CDR2 SMNVEV (reference sequence). In DNA, the CDR3 is TGTGCCAGCAGTTTGGACAGCAAAAACATTCAGTACTTC. Its translation: CASSLDSKNIQYF.

This sequence joins TRBV4-2 and TRBJ2-6, with D hard to call. There are 15 residues in the CDR3. V was clipped by 1 base and J by 2 bases, with 6 bases between them. CDR1 is LGHNA and CDR2 is YNFKEQ in the germline V gene. The CDR3 DNA reads as TGTGCCAGCAGCCAAGGACTGGCTGGGGCCAACGTCCTGACTTTC. This sequence encodes CASSQGLAGANVLTF.

CDR3 DNA sequence: TGTGCCAGCAGTTACATCGGGGCAGGAAATGGCTACACCTTC. Protein sequence: CASSYIGAGNGYTF. The J gene is TRBJ1-2, the V gene TRBV6-5; perhaps TRBD1 as D (5 bases). The CDR3 runs 14 residues. V gave up 2 bases and J gave up 6 bases, with 13 bases separating them. Germline CDR1 MNHEY, CDR2 SVGAGI.

This sequence joins TRBV28 and TRBJ1-4, with D maybe TRBD1 (5 bases). The CDR3 runs to 15 residues. Germline V gene data show CDR1 as MDHEN and CDR2 as SYDVKM. V was cut by 6 bases and J by 4 bases, with 15 bases left in between. The CDR3 region is CASRHQGGGNEKLFF. CDR3 DNA sequence: TGTGCCAGCAGACATCAGGGCGGGGGTAATGAAAAACTGTTTTTT.

This chain links TRBV9 with TRBJ1-2, with 9 bases lining up with TRBD1. V was clipped by 3 bases and J by 7 bases; unmatched bases: 10. This CDR3 spans 15 amino acids. CDR1 is SGDLS, CDR2 YYNGEE, per germline. CDR3 bases: TGTGCCAGCAGCGCTGGGGACAGGGTTGCCTCTGGCTACACCTTC. The encoded protein is CASSAGDRVASGYTF.

The rearrangement uses TRBV7-6 and TRBJ2-5; D uncertain. Trimming took 2 bases from V and 3 from J, leaving 10 bases between them. Germline CDR1 reads SGHVS; CDR2 reads FNYEAQ. The CDR3 is 14 amino acids. CDR3 nucleotides: TGTGCCAGCAGCTTACGTTACAGCGAAGAGACCCAGTACTTC. It encodes CASSLRYSEETQYF.

The chain has TRBV2 and TRBJ1-5; TRBD1 might be the D (5 bases). V lost 3 bases and J 1 base, leaving 7 bases between the germline ends. CDR1 and CDR2 (germline): SNHLY, FYNNEI. The CDR3 runs 14 residues. DNA for the CDR3: TGTGCCAGCAGTGACCGGGACAGCAATCAGCCCCAGCATTTT. Translation: CASSDRDSNQPQHF.

V and J are TRBV7-9 and TRBJ1-3; D remains ambiguous. V was pared by 1 base and J by 0 bases, with 16 bases between. The CDR3 is 18 residues long. The germline gives CDR1 SEHNR, CDR2 FQNEAQ (reference sequence). This chain's CDR3 is CASSLESGRGSSGNTIYF. CDR3 nucleotide sequence: TGTGCCAGCAGCTTAGAAAGTGGAAGAGGGAGCTCTGGAAACACCATATATTTT.

The J gene is TRBJ2-3, the V gene TRBV7-2, with D maybe TRBD2 (7 bases). This CDR3 region has 15 residues. Trimming cost V 4 bases and J 0 bases, with 11 bases left between them. CDR1 SGHTA and CDR2 FQGNSA come from the germline V gene. DNA of the CDR3: TGTGCCAGCAGCTGGGGGGGCCCTAGCACAGATACGCAGTATTTT. As protein: CASSWGGPSTDTQYF.

J is TRBJ1-1 and V is TRBV30; tentative D call: TRBD1 (6 bases). The length of the CDR3 is 12 residues. With 1 base removed from V and 6 bases from J, the gap between germline ends came to 9 bases. CDR1 GTSNPN and CDR2 SVGIG come from the germline V gene (reference sequence). In nucleotides, the CDR3 is TGTGCCTGGAGTGGGGGGCGGGCTGAAGCTTTCTTT. Protein: CAWSGGRAEAFF.